This TCR beta chain was observed in a study of blood T cell repertoires in COVID-19. Looking at the study overall: COVID-19 samples, acute and convalescent, were from the United States, Italy and Spain. PBMCs, B-cell-depleted T cells, or T cells were the source of the cDNA or gDNA that made up the material.

In the original processing: Reference gene primer amplification gave estimated nucleated cell counts. Data came from immunoSEQ multiplex PCR; TCRdb stores just in-frame clones and leaves some out. The V and J calls and the clone size are those of that table, but D and trimming were determined from the DNA. In the table there are about 13,000 clones, approximately 88% of which are singletons. This CDR3 has 17 residues. CDR1 SEHNR and CDR2 FQNEAQ come from the germline V gene (reference sequence). The V segment lost 3 bases and the J segment 8 bases; nucleotides outside the gene matches: 11. V is TRBV7-9 and J is TRBJ2-4; 12 nucleotides match TRBD2. The sequence derives from a human donor in a cohort sampled during active COVID-19. The sample was peripheral blood. This CDR3 is CASSFRASGRAADIQYF. CDR3 DNA: TGTGCCAGCAGCTTTCGGGCTAGCGGGAGGGCCGCAGACATTCAGTACTTC.